This T cell receptor (beta chain) was captured in a study of T cells after yellow fever vaccination. Whole-study results and caveats: It was a small share of clonotypes that appeared in both CD4 and CD8 compartments. Abundant clonotypes from the bulk population could get into FACS-sorted repertoires as contaminants.

The germline V and J ends were trimmed by 3 bases and 0 bases, with 12 bases remaining between them. The CDR3 has 15 residues. CDR1 and CDR2 from the germline V gene are DFQATT and SNEGSKA (reference sequence). To note about this clonotype: Its antigen is unidentified.

The 5'RACE template-switching step produced TCR cDNA and added a universal primer site and UMIs. TCRdb ran MiXCR on the 5' RACE reads and lists one entry per CDR3 protein. The sample holds about 300,000 distinct CDR3 sequences, under 9% seen once. The TCR was taken from a man aged 18-30 years who received the YFV17D yellow fever vaccine. This rearrangement joins TRBV20-1 to TRBJ1-5; no reliable D call. Sequenced here: CD4+ T cells sorted from PBMCs, sampled 5 days after the yellow fever booster vaccination. The CDR3 DNA sequence: TGCAGTGCTAGTTCGGCAGAATATAGCAATCAGCCCCAGCATTTT. Translating it yields CSASSAEYSNQPQHF.